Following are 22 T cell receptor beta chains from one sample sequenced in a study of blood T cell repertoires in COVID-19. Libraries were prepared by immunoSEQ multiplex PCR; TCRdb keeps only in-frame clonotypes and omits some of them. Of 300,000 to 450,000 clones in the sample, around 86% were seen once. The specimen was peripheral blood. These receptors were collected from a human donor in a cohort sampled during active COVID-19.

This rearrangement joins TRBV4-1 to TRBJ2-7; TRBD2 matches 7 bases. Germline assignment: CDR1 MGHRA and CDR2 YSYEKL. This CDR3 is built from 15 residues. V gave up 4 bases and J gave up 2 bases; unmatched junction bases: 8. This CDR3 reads CASSLTTGGAYEQYF. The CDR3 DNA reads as TGCGCCAGCAGCCTCACCACGGGAGGAGCCTACGAGCAGTACTTC.

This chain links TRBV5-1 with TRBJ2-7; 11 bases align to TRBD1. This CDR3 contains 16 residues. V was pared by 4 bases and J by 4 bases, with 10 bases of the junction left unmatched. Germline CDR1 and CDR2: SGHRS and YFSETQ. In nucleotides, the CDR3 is TGCGCCAGCAGCCTGGCGGGGACAGGGGGACATTACGAGCAGTACTTC. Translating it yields CASSLAGTGGHYEQYF.

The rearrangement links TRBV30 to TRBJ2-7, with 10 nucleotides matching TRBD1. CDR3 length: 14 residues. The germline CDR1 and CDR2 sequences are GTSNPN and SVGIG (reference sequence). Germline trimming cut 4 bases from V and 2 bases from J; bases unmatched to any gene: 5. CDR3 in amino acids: CAWNPGTGAYEQYF. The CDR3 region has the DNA TGTGCCTGGAACCCAGGGACAGGGGCCTACGAGCAGTACTTC.

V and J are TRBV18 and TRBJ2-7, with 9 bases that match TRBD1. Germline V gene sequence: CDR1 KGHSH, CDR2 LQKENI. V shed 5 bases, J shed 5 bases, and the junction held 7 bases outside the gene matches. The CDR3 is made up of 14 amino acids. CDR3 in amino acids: CASSSTGGIDEQYF. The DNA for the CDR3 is TGTGCCAGCTCATCGACAGGGGGTATAGACGAGCAGTACTTC. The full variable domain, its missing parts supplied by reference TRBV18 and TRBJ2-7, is NAGVMQNPRHLVRRRGQEARLRCSPMKGHSHVYWYRQLPEEGLKFMVYLQKENIIDESGMPKERFSAEFPKEGPSILRIQQVVRGDSAAYFCASSSTGGIDEQYFGPGTRLTVT.

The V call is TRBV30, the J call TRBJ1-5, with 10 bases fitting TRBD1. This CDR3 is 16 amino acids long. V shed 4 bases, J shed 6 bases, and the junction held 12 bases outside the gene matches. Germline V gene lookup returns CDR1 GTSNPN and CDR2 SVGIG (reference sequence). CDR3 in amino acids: CAWIDPGQGLGQPQHF. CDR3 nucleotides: TGTGCCTGGATCGACCCGGGACAGGGGTTGGGTCAGCCCCAGCATTTT.

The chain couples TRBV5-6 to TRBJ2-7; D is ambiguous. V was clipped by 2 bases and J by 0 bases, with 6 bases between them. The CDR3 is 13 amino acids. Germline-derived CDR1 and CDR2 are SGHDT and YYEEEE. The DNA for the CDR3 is TGTGCCAGCAGCTTTGCGGACTCCTACGAGCAGTACTTC. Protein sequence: CASSFADSYEQYF.

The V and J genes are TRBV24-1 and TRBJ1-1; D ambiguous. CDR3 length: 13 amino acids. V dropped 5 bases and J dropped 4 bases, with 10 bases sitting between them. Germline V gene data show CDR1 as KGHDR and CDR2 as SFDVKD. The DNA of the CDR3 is TGTGCCACCAGTGTTACGGGGAGCACTGAAGCTTTCTTT. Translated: CATSVTGSTEAFF.

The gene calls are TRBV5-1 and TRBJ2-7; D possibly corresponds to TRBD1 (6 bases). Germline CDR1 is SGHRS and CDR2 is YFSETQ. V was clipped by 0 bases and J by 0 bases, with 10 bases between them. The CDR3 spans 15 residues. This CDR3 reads CASSLEDSFSYEQYF. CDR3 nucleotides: TGCGCCAGCAGCTTGGAGGACAGTTTCTCCTACGAGCAGTACTTC.

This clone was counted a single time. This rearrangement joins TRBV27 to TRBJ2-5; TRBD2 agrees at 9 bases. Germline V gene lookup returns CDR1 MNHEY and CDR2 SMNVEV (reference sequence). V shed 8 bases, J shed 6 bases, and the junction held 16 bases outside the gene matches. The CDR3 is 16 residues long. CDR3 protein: CASRPFSGSGVKTQYF. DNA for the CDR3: TGTGCCAGCCGGCCCTTTAGCGGGAGCGGGGTCAAGACCCAGTACTTC.

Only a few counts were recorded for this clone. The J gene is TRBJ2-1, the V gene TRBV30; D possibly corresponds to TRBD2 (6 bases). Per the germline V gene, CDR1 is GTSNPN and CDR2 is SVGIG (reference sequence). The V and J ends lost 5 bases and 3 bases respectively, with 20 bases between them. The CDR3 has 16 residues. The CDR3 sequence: CAWWSREAGGYNEQFF. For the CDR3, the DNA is TGTGCCTGGTGGAGCCGTGAAGCGGGCGGCTACAATGAGCAGTTCTTC.

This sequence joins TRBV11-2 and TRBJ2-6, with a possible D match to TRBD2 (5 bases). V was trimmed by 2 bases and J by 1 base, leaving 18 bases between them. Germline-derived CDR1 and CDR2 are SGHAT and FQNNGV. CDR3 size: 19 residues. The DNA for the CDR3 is TGTGCCAGCAGCTTAAAGCCACTTGAAGGGAGTTCTGGGGCCAACGTCCTGACTTTC. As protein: CASSLKPLEGSSGANVLTF.

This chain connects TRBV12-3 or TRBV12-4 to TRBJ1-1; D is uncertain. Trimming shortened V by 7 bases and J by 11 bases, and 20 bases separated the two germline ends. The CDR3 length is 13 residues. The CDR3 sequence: CASIPRRKARAFF. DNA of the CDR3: TGTGCCAGCATTCCTCGGAGAAAGGCAAGGGCTTTCTTT.

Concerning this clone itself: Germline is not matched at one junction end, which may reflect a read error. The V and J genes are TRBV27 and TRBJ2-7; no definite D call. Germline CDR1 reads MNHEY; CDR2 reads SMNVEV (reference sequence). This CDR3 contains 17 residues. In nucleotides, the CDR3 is TGTGCCAGCAGTATATCCTCTACCGGAGCTATTAGCTACGAGCAGTACTTC. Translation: CASSISSTGAISYEQYF.

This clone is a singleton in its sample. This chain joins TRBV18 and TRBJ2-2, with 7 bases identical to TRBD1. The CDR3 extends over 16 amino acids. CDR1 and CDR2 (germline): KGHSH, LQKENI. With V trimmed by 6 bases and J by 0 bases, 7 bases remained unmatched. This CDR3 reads CASSTGTATNTGELFF. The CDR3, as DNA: TGTGCCAGCTCCACCGGGACAGCAACGAACACCGGGGAGCTGTTTTTT.

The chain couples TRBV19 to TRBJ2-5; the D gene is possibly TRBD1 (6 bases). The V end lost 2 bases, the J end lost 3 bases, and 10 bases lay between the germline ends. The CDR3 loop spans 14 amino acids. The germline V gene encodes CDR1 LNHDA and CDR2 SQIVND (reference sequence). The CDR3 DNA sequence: TGTGCCAGTAGTATACTGGCAGGGGAAGAGACCCAGTACTTC. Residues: CASSILAGEETQYF.

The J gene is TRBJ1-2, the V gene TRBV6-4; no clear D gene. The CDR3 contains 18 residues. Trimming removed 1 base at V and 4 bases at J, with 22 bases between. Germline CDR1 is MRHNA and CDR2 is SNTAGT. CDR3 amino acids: CASSDCGLPPSCGYGYTF. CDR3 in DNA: TGTGCCAGCAGTGACTGTGGACTGCCACCCTCATGCGGCTATGGCTACACCTTC.

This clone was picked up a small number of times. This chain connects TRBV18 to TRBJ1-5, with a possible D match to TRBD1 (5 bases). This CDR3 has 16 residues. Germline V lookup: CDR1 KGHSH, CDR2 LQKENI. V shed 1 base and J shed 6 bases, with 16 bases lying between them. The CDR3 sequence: CASSPQGRGTSQPQHF. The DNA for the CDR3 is TGTGCCAGCTCACCACAGGGAAGGGGTACATCTCAGCCCCAGCATTTT. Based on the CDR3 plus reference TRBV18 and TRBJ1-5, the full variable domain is NAGVMQNPRHLVRRRGQEARLRCSPMKGHSHVYWYRQLPEEGLKFMVYLQKENIIDESGMPKERFSAEFPKEGPSILRIQQVVRGDSAAYFCASSPQGRGTSQPQHFGDGTRLSIL.

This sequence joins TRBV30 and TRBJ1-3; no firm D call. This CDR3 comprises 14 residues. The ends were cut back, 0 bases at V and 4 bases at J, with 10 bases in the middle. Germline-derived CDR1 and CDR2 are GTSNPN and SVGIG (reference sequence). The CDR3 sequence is CAWSVKGGGNTIYF. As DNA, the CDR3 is TGTGCCTGGAGTGTTAAAGGCGGAGGAAACACCATATATTTT.

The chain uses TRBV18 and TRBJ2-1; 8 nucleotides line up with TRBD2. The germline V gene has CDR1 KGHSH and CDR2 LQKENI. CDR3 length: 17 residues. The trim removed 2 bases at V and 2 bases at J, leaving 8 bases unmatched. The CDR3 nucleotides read TGTGCCAGCTCACCAACGGGACTAGGGGCAACCTACAATGAGCAGTTCTTC. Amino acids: CASSPTGLGATYNEQFF.

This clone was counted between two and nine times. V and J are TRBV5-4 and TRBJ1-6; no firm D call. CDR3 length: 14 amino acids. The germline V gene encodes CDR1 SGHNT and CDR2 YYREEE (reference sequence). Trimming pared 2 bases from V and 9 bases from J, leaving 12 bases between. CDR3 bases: TGTGCCAGCAGCTTAGACGAGGGTGCTTCACCCCTCCACTTT. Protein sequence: CASSLDEGASPLHF.

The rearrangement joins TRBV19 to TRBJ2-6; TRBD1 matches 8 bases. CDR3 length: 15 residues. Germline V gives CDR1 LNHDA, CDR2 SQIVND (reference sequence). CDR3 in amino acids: CPRQGRLSGANVLTF. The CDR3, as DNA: TGTCCTCGACAGGGGAGGCTTTCTGGGGCCAACGTCCTGACTTTC.

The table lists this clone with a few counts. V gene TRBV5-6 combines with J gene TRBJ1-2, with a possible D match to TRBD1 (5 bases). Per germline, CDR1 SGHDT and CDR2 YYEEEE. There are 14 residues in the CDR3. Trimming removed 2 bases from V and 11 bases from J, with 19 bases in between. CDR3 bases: TGTGCCAGCAGCTTTCATGACAGCCCAATGCGGTACACCTTC. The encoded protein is CASSFHDSPMRYTF.